Below, 32 T cell receptor beta chains from the same sample are listed, as sequenced in a study of siplizumab effects on memory and regulatory T cells. Profiled with immunoSEQ multiplex PCR; TCRdb holds only in-frame clones, not every one. The sample lists approximately 9,600 clones, just over 45% occurring once. Cells of the mixed lymphocyte reaction were cocultured at 37 degrees C for around six days. No antigens are known for them. Sequencing was carried out using CFSE-low (dividing) CD4+ T cells sorted from an allogeneic mixed lymphocyte reaction. The receptor source for this set is a human donor in good health; the cells came from an allogeneic mixed lymphocyte reaction.

This chain connects TRBV5-1 to TRBJ1-4; D gene ambiguous. V lost 3 bases and J 8 bases, leaving 14 bases between the germline ends. This CDR3 is 14 amino acids long. Germline lookup yields CDR1 SGHRS and CDR2 YFSETQ. The CDR3 reads CASSSGTRGEKLFF. The CDR3, as DNA: TGCGCCAGCAGCTCGGGAACTCGAGGGGAAAAACTGTTTTTT.

The CDR3, as DNA: TGTGCCAGCAGCTTGCGCAGGGGTAATTCAGCTTTCTTT. Its protein is CASSLRRGNSAFF. This rearrangement joins TRBV7-2 to TRBJ1-1; tentative D call: TRBD1 (6 bases). The CDR3 length is 13 residues. The V end lost 3 bases, the J end lost 10 bases, and 15 bases lay between the germline ends. Looked up from germline, CDR1 is SGHTA and CDR2 is FQGNSA.

This clone is medium-sized (0.01 to 0.1%) in the sample. The chain is built from TRBV2 and TRBJ1-5, with 10 positions matching TRBD1. With 6 bases clipped from V and 7 bases from J, the junction kept 12 bases outside the gene matches. Per germline, CDR1 SNHLY and CDR2 FYNNEI. The CDR3 has 16 amino acids. In DNA, the CDR3 is TGTGCCAGCAGCCAGCAAATGACAGGGGGCTGGCAGCCCCAGCATTTT. This gives the protein CASSQQMTGGWQPQHF. The full variable domain, in which reference TRBV2 and TRBJ1-5 provide the parts outside the CDR3, is EPEVTQTPSHQVTQMGQEVILRCVPISNHLYFYWYRQILGQKVEFLVSFYNNEISEKSEIFDDQFSVERPDGSNFTLKIRSTKLEDSAMYFCASSQQMTGGWQPQHFGDGTRLSIL.

The chain recombines TRBV28 with TRBJ2-3; 9 bases align to TRBD1. Germline-derived CDR1 and CDR2 are MDHEN and SYDVKM. The CDR3 consists of 15 residues. After removal of 5 bases from V and 4 bases from J, the junction contained 7 bases not matched to a gene. Written as DNA, the CDR3 is TGTGCCAGCAGTGCCCCTAACAGGGGGCCAGATACGCAGTATTTT. Its protein product is CASSAPNRGPDTQYF. The entire variable domain, with the rest obtained from reference TRBV28 and TRBJ2-3, is as follows: DVKVTQSSRYLVKRTGEKVFLECVQDMDHENMFWYRQDPGLGLRLIYFSYDVKMKEKGDIPEGYSVSREKKERFSLILESASTNQTSMYLCASSAPNRGPDTQYFGPGTRLTVL.

The chain employs TRBV2 and TRBJ1-5; possible D gene TRBD1, 5 bases. Germline assignment: CDR1 SNHLY and CDR2 FYNNEI. Trimming left V 2 bases short and J 6 bases short, with 14 bases between. The CDR3 extends over 15 amino acids. In nucleotides, the CDR3 is TGTGCCAGCAGTGAATTTAGGGGAGGGAGTCAGCCCCAGCATTTT. This gives the protein CASSEFRGGSQPQHF. Complete variable domain (other parts from reference TRBV2 and TRBJ1-5): EPEVTQTPSHQVTQMGQEVILRCVPISNHLYFYWYRQILGQKVEFLVSFYNNEISEKSEIFDDQFSVERPDGSNFTLKIRSTKLEDSAMYFCASSEFRGGSQPQHFGDGTRLSIL.

This chain uses TRBV5-1 with TRBJ1-1; D not certain. Between the trimmed V and J ends, which lost 0 bases and 3 bases, there was a span of 0 bases. The CDR3 runs to 11 residues. CDR1 SGHRS and CDR2 YFSETQ come from the germline V gene. The CDR3 sequence is CASSLDTEAFF. As DNA, the CDR3 is TGCGCCAGCAGCTTGGACACTGAAGCTTTCTTT.

The rearrangement joins TRBV7-3 to TRBJ1-2; D unresolved. Trimming shortened V by 2 bases and J by 6 bases, and 10 bases separated the two germline ends. Germline CDR1 is SGHTA and CDR2 is FQGTGA. This CDR3 has 13 amino acids. The CDR3: CASSLSGVNGYTF. CDR3 sequence (DNA): TGTGCCAGCAGCTTATCCGGGGTTAATGGCTACACCTTC.

This chain links TRBV12-5 with TRBJ2-1; D ambiguous. V was pared by 7 bases and J by 8 bases, with 15 bases between. Looked up from germline, CDR1 is LGHNT and CDR2 is FRNRAP. CDR3 size: 13 residues. In DNA, the CDR3 is TGTGCTAGTGCCTCAAACTCCAAGGATGAGCAGTTCTTC. The encoded protein is CASASNSKDEQFF.

There are a few counts of this clone. The chain links TRBV18 to TRBJ1-3, with 9 nucleotides matching TRBD1. This CDR3 region has 16 residues. J was trimmed by 2 bases and V by 2 bases; bases with no gene match: 4. Germline CDR1 reads KGHSH; CDR2 reads LQKENI. The DNA of the CDR3 is TGTGCCAGCTCACCAAGGGACAGGGCCGCTGGAAACACCATATATTTT. It codes for CASSPRDRAAGNTIYF. The full variable domain, rest sourced from reference TRBV18 and TRBJ1-3, is NAGVMQNPRHLVRRRGQEARLRCSPMKGHSHVYWYRQLPEEGLKFMVYLQKENIIDESGMPKERFSAEFPKEGPSILRIQQVVRGDSAAYFCASSPRDRAAGNTIYFGEGSWLTVV.

The chain employs TRBV5-4 and TRBJ2-5, with TRBD1 matching over 7 bases. CDR1 SGHNT and CDR2 YYREEE come from the germline V gene (reference sequence). This CDR3 contains 13 residues. Trimming took 2 bases from V and 11 from J; bases not matched to a gene: 9. The CDR3 DNA reads TGTGCCAGCAGCTTTACAGGGGTATCGGGGCAGTACTTC. Its translation is CASSFTGVSGQYF.

This chain connects TRBV7-3 to TRBJ1-2; D is undetermined. CDR1 SGHTA and CDR2 FQGTGA come from the germline V gene. V shed 10 bases and J shed 2 bases, with 11 bases lying between them. CDR3 size: 12 residues. CDR3: CATGPPNYGYTF. DNA of the CDR3: TGTGCCACCGGCCCCCCGAACTATGGCTACACCTTC.

The chain has TRBV19 and TRBJ2-7; TRBD2 agrees at 7 bases. V lost 3 bases to trimming and J lost 2 bases; unmatched junction nucleotides: 4. The germline gives CDR1 LNHDA, CDR2 SQIVND (reference sequence). This CDR3 spans 14 amino acids. DNA of the CDR3: TGTGCCAGTAGTATCCGGGGGGACCCCTACGAGCAGTACTTC. It encodes CASSIRGDPYEQYF.

V and J are TRBV7-6 and TRBJ1-6; D is unresolved. The ends were cut back, 1 base at V and 9 bases at J, with 10 bases in the middle. This CDR3 has 14 amino acids. Germline CDR1 and CDR2: SGHVS and FNYEAQ. In DNA, the CDR3 is TGTGCCAGCAGCTTAGGTGGCAGTCGTTCACCCCTCCACTTT. Translation: CASSLGGSRSPLHF.

This clone has more than one count but fewer than ten. This sequence joins TRBV10-2 and TRBJ2-1, with unresolved D. Germline V gene data show CDR1 as WSHSY and CDR2 as SAAADI. V lost 7 bases and J 4 bases, leaving 23 bases between the germline ends. The CDR3 spans 17 residues. The CDR3: CASISSPSVRVYNEQFF. The CDR3 DNA reads TGCGCCAGCATCTCCTCCCCGAGCGTTAGGGTTTACAATGAGCAGTTCTTC.

The chain recombines TRBV28 with TRBJ2-1; 12 bases agree with TRBD2. Germline trimming cut 4 bases from V and 3 bases from J; bases unmatched to any gene: 16. Looked up from germline, CDR1 is MDHEN and CDR2 is SYDVKM. CDR3 size: 20 residues. The CDR3 loop is CASSSPGTSGSNLRYNEQFF. CDR3 bases: TGTGCCAGCAGTTCACCCGGGACTAGCGGGTCCAACCTACGCTACAATGAGCAGTTCTTC.

The rearrangement uses TRBV6-1 and TRBJ2-3; 12 bases map to TRBD2. V was pared by 6 bases and J by 4 bases, with 5 bases of the junction left unmatched. Germline values: CDR1 MNHNS, CDR2 SASEGT. The length of the CDR3 is 15 residues. CDR3 loop: CASREGTSGSDTQYF. DNA of the CDR3: TGTGCCAGCAGGGAGGGGACTAGCGGGTCAGATACGCAGTATTTT.

Within the sample, this clone is medium-sized. V usage is TRBV7-2 and J usage is TRBJ1-5, with D hard to call. V lost 5 bases and J lost 1, with 12 bases in between. This CDR3 spans 15 amino acids. CDR1 and CDR2 (germline): SGHTA, FQGNSA. The CDR3 region is CASSPGRVSNQPQHF. The CDR3 nucleotides read TGTGCCAGCAGCCCAGGACGGGTGAGCAATCAGCCCCAGCATTTT.

This chain links TRBV5-1 with TRBJ2-1, with 7 bases identical to TRBD2. The ends lost 2 bases at V and 8 bases at J; junction bases unmatched: 10. Looked up from germline, CDR1 is SGHRS and CDR2 is YFSETQ. The CDR3 has 15 amino acids. CDR3 coding DNA: TGCGCCAGCAGCTTCGCGGGAGAGAAGCGGGATGAGCAGTTCTTC. This sequence encodes CASSFAGEKRDEQFF.

This chain links TRBV2 with TRBJ2-2; 7 nucleotides line up with TRBD2. J was trimmed by 3 bases and V by 8 bases; bases with no gene match: 9. Germline V gene data show CDR1 as SNHLY and CDR2 as FYNNEI. The CDR3 runs to 15 residues. CDR3 DNA: TGTGCCAGCCAGACCGGGACTACCTACACCGGGGAGCTGTTTTTT. As protein: CASQTGTTYTGELFF.

The rearrangement links TRBV20-1 to TRBJ2-5, with D tentatively TRBD2 (5 bases). The germline CDR1 and CDR2 sequences are DFQATT and SNEGSKA (reference sequence). This CDR3 is 10 amino acids long. The V gene lost 8 bases and the J gene lost 3 bases, with 7 bases spanning the gap. The CDR3 region is CSQAEETQYF. In DNA, the CDR3 is TGCAGTCAAGCGGAAGAGACCCAGTACTTC.

This clone was detected only a few times. The chain joins TRBV20-1 to TRBJ2-5; D unclear. Germline-derived CDR1 and CDR2 are DFQATT and SNEGSKA (reference sequence). CDR3 size: 11 residues. CDR3 coding DNA: TGCAGATCAGAGATTCAAGAGACCCAGTACTTC. This sequence encodes CRSEIQETQYF.

This clone is deemed medium-sized. Other DNA sequences in this specimen translate into the identical CDR3. The chain recombines TRBV18 with TRBJ2-7; TRBD1 aligns across 11 bases. V lost 5 bases, J lost 5 bases, and 11 bases stayed unmatched. The germline V gene has CDR1 KGHSH and CDR2 LQKENI. The CDR3 has 16 amino acids. The CDR3 reads CASSVNAGTGGNEQYF. DNA of the CDR3: TGTGCCAGCTCAGTTAATGCCGGGACAGGGGGAAACGAGCAGTACTTC.

The chain recombines TRBV30 with TRBJ2-1; D gene ambiguous. Trimming took off 4 bases at V and 10 bases at J, with 14 bases between the two ends. Germline-derived CDR1 and CDR2 are GTSNPN and SVGIG (reference sequence). The CDR3 sequence is 12 residues long. CDR3 region: CAWNGPGREQFF. CDR3 nucleotides: TGTGCCTGGAACGGCCCGGGTCGAGAGCAGTTCTTC.

This sequence joins TRBV18 and TRBJ2-5; TRBD1 matches at 10 bases. Germline V gene lookup returns CDR1 KGHSH and CDR2 LQKENI. V shed 6 bases, J shed 5 bases, and the junction held 6 bases outside the gene matches. The CDR3 spans 14 residues. CDR3 nucleotide sequence: TGTGCCAGCTCGACGACAGGGGGCGGGGAGACCCAGTACTTC. As protein: CASSTTGGGETQYF.

This clone was counted between two and nine times. The chain has TRBV27 and TRBJ2-1; TRBD2 agrees at 12 bases. J was trimmed by 15 bases and V by 4 bases; bases with no gene match: 10. Germline-derived CDR1 and CDR2 are MNHEY and SMNVEV (reference sequence). CDR3 length: 14 residues. CDR3 region: CASSSRTSGTRWFF. CDR3 nucleotides: TGTGCCAGCAGTTCACGGACTAGCGGGACTCGCTGGTTCTTC.

This clone occurred a few times. The chain links TRBV27 to TRBJ2-2; D call uncertain. V lost 2 bases and J 2 bases, leaving 6 bases between the germline ends. The CDR3 loop spans 14 amino acids. Germline values: CDR1 MNHEY, CDR2 SMNVEV (reference sequence). The CDR3 bases are TGTGCCAGCAGTTTAAACTATAACACCGGGGAGCTGTTTTTT. Amino acid sequence: CASSLNYNTGELFF.

J is TRBJ2-7 and V is TRBV29-1; D is possibly TRBD1 (5 bases). CDR3 length: 13 amino acids. Germline CDR1 is SQVTM and CDR2 is ANQGSEA. V lost 5 bases and J 7 bases, leaving 18 bases between the germline ends. CDR3 nucleotide sequence: TGCAGCGTTACCCGCGTAAGGGCAGGGGAGCAGTACTTC. Protein product: CSVTRVRAGEQYF.

This clone is medium-sized within its sample. The gene calls are TRBV18 and TRBJ1-1, with 8 bases lining up with TRBD1. Germline loops: CDR1 KGHSH, CDR2 LQKENI. There are 12 residues in the CDR3. V lost 6 bases, J lost 7 bases, and 4 bases stayed unmatched. CDR3: CASSQTGGEAFF. As DNA, the CDR3 is TGTGCCAGCTCGCAAACAGGGGGTGAAGCTTTCTTT.

This clone has just a few counts. The chain uses TRBV27 and TRBJ2-3, with D possibly being TRBD1 (6 bases). CDR3 length: 15 residues. Germline lookup yields CDR1 MNHEY and CDR2 SMNVEV (reference sequence). V was cut by 8 bases and J by 3 bases, with 18 bases left in between. The CDR3 is CASGNRETRTDTQYF. CDR3 nucleotides: TGTGCCAGCGGAAACAGGGAAACGAGAACAGATACGCAGTATTTT.

The chain recombines TRBV6-5 with TRBJ1-3; D not resolved. V was shortened by 6 bases and J by 8 bases, with 8 bases between the two germline ends. From germline, CDR1 is MNHEY and CDR2 SVGAGI. The CDR3 extends over 11 amino acids. The CDR3 DNA is TGTGCCAGCAGGAGGAAACACACCATATATTTT. This encodes CASRRKHTIYF.

By proportion, this clone is medium-sized. The V and J genes are TRBV5-1 and TRBJ2-5, with a weak D call TRBD2 (5 bases). The germline CDR1 and CDR2 sequences are SGHRS and YFSETQ. This CDR3 comprises 14 residues. Trimming removed 3 bases at V and 5 bases at J, with 14 bases between. The CDR3 region is CASSSLYTGETQYF. The CDR3 nucleotides read TGCGCCAGCAGCTCTCTCTACACGGGGGAGACCCAGTACTTC. Variable domain in full (rest from reference TRBV5-1 and TRBJ2-5): KAGVTQTPRYLIKTRGQQVTLSCSPISGHRSVSWYQQTPGQGLQFLFEYFSETQRNKGNFPGRFSGRQFSNSRSEMNVSTLELGDSALYLCASSSLYTGETQYFGPGTRLLVL.

CDR3 coding DNA: TGTGCCACCAGCAGAGATGGTCGTAGGGTCGATGGCTACACCTTC. Its protein product is CATSRDGRRVDGYTF. V and J are TRBV15 and TRBJ1-2; D is ambiguous. Trimming stripped 0 bases from V and 6 bases from J, with 14 bases between. Germline lookup yields CDR1 LNHNV and CDR2 YYDKDF (reference sequence). The CDR3 covers 15 residues.